Below, 27 T cell receptor beta chains from the same sample are listed, as sequenced in a study of shared clonotypes between healthy human individuals. Produced via immunoSEQ multiplex PCR; TCRdb's table is partial and in-frame only. Of about 490,000 clones detected, over 75% appear once; the ten largest clones hold 12%. The sample comprised PBMCs. These receptor sequences come from a woman in her forties in good health. Some clones in this sample may be carry-over from other donors' samples.

V gene TRBV7-9 combines with J gene TRBJ2-7; TRBD1 agrees at 7 bases. The CDR3 spans 12 residues. Germline assignment: CDR1 SEHNR and CDR2 FQNEAQ (reference sequence). The trim removed 1 base at V and 8 bases at J, leaving 2 bases unmatched. CDR3 region: CASSLVDRQQYF. The CDR3 DNA follows: TGTGCCAGCAGCTTAGTGGACAGGCAGCAGTACTTC.

In this sample, this clone turned up many times. The V gene is TRBV6-4, the J gene TRBJ2-1; 9 bases are a match to TRBD1. The germline gives CDR1 MRHNA, CDR2 SNTAGT. The V gene end was trimmed by 6 bases and the J gene end by 2 bases; junction bases not matched to a gene: 5. This CDR3 comprises 15 residues. The CDR3 sequence: CASSVGQGPYNEQFF. Here the CDR3 DNA reads TGTGCCAGCAGCGTGGGACAGGGCCCCTACAATGAGCAGTTCTTC.

The chain is built from TRBV5-1 and TRBJ2-7; D possibly corresponds to TRBD1 (6 bases). CDR3 length: 14 residues. V shed 4 bases and J shed 2 bases, with 13 bases lying between them. Germline V gene sequence: CDR1 SGHRS, CDR2 YFSETQ. CDR3 sequence reads: CASSPQGSTYEQYF. In DNA, the CDR3 is TGCGCCAGCAGCCCACAGGGAAGCACCTACGAGCAGTACTTC. Together with reference TRBV5-1 and TRBJ2-7, the CDR3 gives the full variable domain: KAGVTQTPRYLIKTRGQQVTLSCSPISGHRSVSWYQQTPGQGLQFLFEYFSETQRNKGNFPGRFSGRQFSNSRSEMNVSTLELGDSALYLCASSPQGSTYEQYFGPGTRLTVT.

In regard to this clone: This likely came from a read error, as a far larger clone is one base away. The V gene is TRBV5-4, the J gene TRBJ2-7; 8 bases fit TRBD2. The CDR3 extends over 16 amino acids. Per the germline V gene, CDR1 is SGHNT and CDR2 is YYREEE (reference sequence). Trimming removed 4 bases from V and 6 bases from J; junction bases left unmatched: 15. The CDR3 is CASSPLPGAGGGEQYF. The CDR3 region has the DNA TGTGCCAGCAGCCCCCTCCCGGGTGCGGGAGGCGGCGAGCAGTACTTC.

With respect to this clone: Other nucleotide sequences in the sample specify the same CDR3. The V call is TRBV7-9, the J call TRBJ2-7; 9 nucleotides line up with TRBD2. Germline loops: CDR1 SEHNR, CDR2 FQNEAQ (reference sequence). Trimming took 1 base from V and 6 from J; bases not matched to a gene: 1. There are 13 residues in the CDR3. Here the CDR3 DNA reads TGTGCCAGCAGCTTAGGCGGGGGGGTCGAGCAGTACTTC. It codes for CASSLGGGVEQYF.

A remark on this clone: With a far larger clone one base away, a read error is the likely cause. The identical CDR3 is also encoded by other nucleotide sequences in the sample. This sequence joins TRBV28 and TRBJ1-2, with 8 bases aligning to TRBD1. Germline CDR1 MDHEN, CDR2 SYDVKM. The CDR3 sequence is 15 residues long. J was trimmed by 3 bases and V by 9 bases; bases with no gene match: 12. CDR3 residues: CASSPNDRGHYGYTF. Written as DNA, the CDR3 is TGTGCCAGTAGTCCCAACGACAGGGGACACTATGGCTACACCTTC.

The gene calls are TRBV10-3 and TRBJ2-5, with a tentative D call TRBD1 (7 bases). CDR1 is ENHRY and CDR2 is SYGVKD in the germline V gene. Trimming took 11 bases from V and 1 from J, leaving 17 bases between them. The length of the CDR3 is 14 residues. The CDR3 loop is CAVGAGGLQETQYF. The CDR3, as DNA: TGTGCCGTGGGGGCAGGGGGACTCCAAGAGACCCAGTACTTC.

The V and J genes are TRBV6-5 and TRBJ2-5; possible D gene TRBD2, 6 bases. The germline gives CDR1 MNHEY, CDR2 SVGAGI. V lost 5 bases, J lost 5 bases, and 18 bases lay in between. CDR3 size: 15 residues. In DNA form, the CDR3 reads TGTGCCAGCAGTAATAGCGGAGTGGGTAGGGAGACCCAGTACTTC. Translated, it gives CASSNSGVGRETQYF.

The chain uses TRBV28 and TRBJ2-7; 8 nucleotides agree with TRBD2. CDR1 is MDHEN and CDR2 is SYDVKM in the germline V gene. The CDR3 contains 14 residues. With V trimmed by 10 bases and J by 2 bases, 10 bases remained unmatched. CDR3: CATFLAGSAYEQYF. DNA of the CDR3: TGTGCCACCTTTTTAGCGGGATCCGCCTACGAGCAGTACTTC.

The rearrangement uses TRBV28 and TRBJ2-7, with 7 bases lining up with TRBD2. The CDR3 extends over 16 amino acids. Germline V gene lookup returns CDR1 MDHEN and CDR2 SYDVKM. With V trimmed by 5 bases and J by 7 bases, 17 bases remained unmatched. Here the CDR3 DNA reads TGTGCCAGCAGTATCGCCCGGGGAGGGGCTGTAGGGGAGCAGTACTTC. Protein product: CASSIARGGAVGEQYF.

The gene calls are TRBV28 and TRBJ2-5, with 11 bases fitting TRBD2. CDR3 length: 15 amino acids. Germline V CDR1 and CDR2: MDHEN, SYDVKM. Trimming took 6 bases from V and 2 from J; bases not matched to a gene: 5. As DNA, the CDR3 is TGTGCCAGCAGACGTCTAGCGGGAGGTCAAGAGACCCAGTACTTC. This encodes CASRRLAGGQETQYF.

The rearrangement links TRBV2 to TRBJ2-2; D not certain. The CDR3 has 15 residues. Germline CDR1 SNHLY, CDR2 FYNNEI. V was clipped by 5 bases and J by 0 bases, with 10 bases between them. CDR3 sequence (DNA): TGTGCCAGCAGTCCGAGCGTCGCGAACACCGGGGAGCTGTTTTTT. This gives the protein CASSPSVANTGELFF.

This clone was recorded only once. Compared with germline, one end of the junction differs, possibly owing to a read error. The chain couples TRBV6-1 to TRBJ2-1; the match to TRBD2 covers 13 bases. The CDR3 runs 15 residues. Per the germline V gene, CDR1 is MNHNS and CDR2 is SASEGT. DNA for the CDR3: TGTGCCAGCACTGAACTAGCGGGAGGGTACAATGAGCAGTTCTTC. Encoded protein: CASTELAGGYNEQFF.

The rearrangement links TRBV6-6 to TRBJ2-7, with 8 bases lining up with TRBD1. Germline V gives CDR1 MNHNY, CDR2 SVGAGI (reference sequence). The CDR3 sequence is 13 residues long. Losses at the gene ends were 7 bases for V and 5 bases for J; bases not matched to a gene: 7. The DNA of the CDR3 is TGTGCCAGCACGGACAGGGATTCCCACGAGCAGTACTTC. Its translation is CASTDRDSHEQYF.

The chain has TRBV19 and TRBJ2-5; a weak D match, TRBD1 (6 bases). Per germline, CDR1 LNHDA and CDR2 SQIVND (reference sequence). CDR3 length: 15 residues. V was shortened by 8 bases and J by 5 bases, with 21 bases between the two germline ends. The DNA of the CDR3 is TGTGCCAGTCAACAGGGATCCCAAAAAATGGAGACCCAGTACTTC. Translated: CASQQGSQKMETQYF. The whole variable domain, filled in from reference TRBV19 and TRBJ2-5, reads DGGITQSPKYLFRKEGQNVTLSCEQNLNHDAMYWYRQDPGQGLRLIYYSQIVNDFQKGDIAEGYSVSREKKESFPLTVTSAQKNPTAFYLCASQQGSQKMETQYFGPGTRLLVL.

This chain links TRBV9 with TRBJ2-3; TRBD1 is a possible D gene (6 bases). Germline loops: CDR1 SGDLS, CDR2 YYNGEE. With 4 bases removed from V and 3 bases from J, the gap between germline ends came to 15 bases. CDR3 size: 15 residues. CDR3 region: CASSSRVQGTDTQYF. CDR3 DNA: TGTGCCAGCAGCTCCCGGGTCCAGGGGACAGATACGCAGTATTTT.

About this clone itself: A far larger clone is one nucleotide away, so this likely arose from a read error. Given the absence of the conserved phenylalanine or tryptophan at the CDR3 end, a read error is likely. The chain employs TRBV29-1 and TRBJ1-1; D unclear. Deletions cut 4 bases from V and 4 bases from J, with 10 bases between. CDR1 SQVTM and CDR2 ANQGSEA come from the germline V gene. The CDR3 contains 12 residues. In DNA, the CDR3 is TGCAGCGTTGGTTTCGGCCGCACTGAAGCTTTCCTT. It encodes CSVGFGRTEAFL.

The rearrangement links TRBV9 to TRBJ2-3; 10 nucleotides align to TRBD2. Per germline, CDR1 SGDLS and CDR2 YYNGEE. Trimming removed 0 bases from V and 4 bases from J; junction bases left unmatched: 5. The CDR3 has 16 amino acids. The CDR3 nucleotides are TGTGCCAGCAGCGTAGGGCTAGCGGGAGATGCAGATACGCAGTATTTT. This translates into CASSVGLAGDADTQYF.

The chain recombines TRBV9 with TRBJ2-7; tentative D call: TRBD2 (5 bases). CDR1 and CDR2 from the germline V gene are SGDLS and YYNGEE. Trimming left V 4 bases short and J 6 bases short, with 17 bases between. The CDR3 consists of 14 residues. The CDR3 here is CASSPSNPLGEQYF. The CDR3 DNA reads as TGTGCCAGCAGCCCTAGCAATCCCCTTGGCGAGCAGTACTTC. The full variable domain, rest sourced from reference TRBV9 and TRBJ2-7, is DSGVTQTPKHLITATGQRVTLRCSPRSGDLSVYWYQQSLDQGLQFLIQYYNGEERAKGNILERFSAQQFPDLHSELNLSSLELGDSALYFCASSPSNPLGEQYFGPGTRLTVT.

Concerning this clone itself: A far larger clone is only one base removed, so a read error is likely. Other nucleotide sequences from this sample produce the same CDR3. The genes are TRBV6-5 and TRBJ1-1, with 11 positions matching TRBD1. Looked up from germline, CDR1 is MNHEY and CDR2 is SVGAGI. CDR3 length: 14 residues. The CDR3 sequence is CASSLRTGGTEAFF. The CDR3 DNA sequence: TGTGCCAGCAGTTTAAGGACAGGGGGCACTGAAGCTTTCTTC.

CDR3 protein: CASSLARWEVRTGELFF. In DNA, the CDR3 is TGTGCCAGCAGCTTAGCGAGGTGGGAGGTACGCACCGGGGAGCTGTTTTTT. V gene TRBV7-2 combines with J gene TRBJ2-2; D perhaps matches TRBD2 (6 bases). Trimming stripped 0 bases from V and 4 bases from J, with 15 bases between. CDR3 length equals 17 residues. In germline, CDR1 is SGHTA, CDR2 FQGNSA.

This clone was recorded many times. The chain has TRBV19 and TRBJ2-7; 9 bases line up with TRBD1. The germline CDR1 and CDR2 sequences are LNHDA and SQIVND (reference sequence). The CDR3 contains 15 residues. V lost 5 bases, J lost 1 base, and 6 bases stayed unmatched. In nucleotides, the CDR3 is TGTGCCAGTAGTTTCCGGACAGGGGCTTCCTACGAGCAGTACTTC. Amino acid sequence: CASSFRTGASYEQYF.

This clone is a singleton in its sample. J is TRBJ2-1 and V is TRBV9; perhaps TRBD1 as D (6 bases). Germline V gene lookup returns CDR1 SGDLS and CDR2 YYNGEE. The CDR3 runs 15 residues. V shed 4 bases and J shed 3 bases, with 14 bases lying between them. The chain's CDR3 is CASSLLGQHYNEQFF. The CDR3 DNA follows: TGTGCCAGCAGCCTACTAGGACAGCACTACAATGAGCAGTTCTTC.

V gene TRBV5-1 combines with J gene TRBJ2-2; 8 nucleotides align to TRBD2. Germline lookup yields CDR1 SGHRS and CDR2 YFSETQ. This CDR3 contains 16 residues. After removal of 0 bases from V and 2 bases from J, the junction contained 3 bases not matched to a gene. In DNA form, the CDR3 reads TGCGCCAGCAGCTTGGAGGGACTAGGTAACACCGGGGAGCTGTTTTTT. Translating gives CASSLEGLGNTGELFF.

The V and J genes are TRBV7-8 and TRBJ2-7; D is ambiguous. CDR1 and CDR2 (germline): SGHVS, FQNEAQ. The V end was cut by 3 bases, the J end by 6 bases, with 12 bases between. The CDR3 consists of 13 residues. CDR3: CASSLGSLSEQYF. The CDR3, as DNA: TGTGCCAGCAGCTTGGGCAGTCTTAGCGAGCAGTACTTC.

The J gene is TRBJ2-7, the V gene TRBV13, with D perhaps TRBD1 (7 bases). The CDR3 has 18 residues. Trimming stripped 3 bases from V and 3 bases from J, with 24 bases between. Germline values: CDR1 PRHDT, CDR2 FYEKMQ (reference sequence). CDR3 nucleotides: TGTGCCAGCAGCTTTCTACCCGACAGGGCCAGGGGGGACTACGAGCAGTACTTC. This gives the protein CASSFLPDRARGDYEQYF.

V and J are TRBV27 and TRBJ2-7; 9 nucleotides align to TRBD2. This CDR3 is 14 amino acids long. The V gene's germline CDR1 is MNHEY and CDR2 SMNVEV (reference sequence). With 3 bases clipped from V and 1 base from J, the junction kept 1 base outside the gene matches. CDR3: CASSFAGGSYEQYF. CDR3 DNA: TGTGCCAGCAGTTTCGCGGGAGGGTCCTACGAGCAGTACTTC.